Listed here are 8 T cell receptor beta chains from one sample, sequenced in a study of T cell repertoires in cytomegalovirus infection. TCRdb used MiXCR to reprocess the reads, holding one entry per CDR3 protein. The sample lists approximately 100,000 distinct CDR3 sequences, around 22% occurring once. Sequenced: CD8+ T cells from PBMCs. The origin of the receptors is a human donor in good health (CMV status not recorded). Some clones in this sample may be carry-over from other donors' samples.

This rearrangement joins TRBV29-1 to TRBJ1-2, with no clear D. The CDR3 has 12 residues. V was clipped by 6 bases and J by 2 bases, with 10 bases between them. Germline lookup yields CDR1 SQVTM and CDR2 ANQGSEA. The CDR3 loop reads CSVRRGNYGYTF. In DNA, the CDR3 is TGCAGCGTCCGACGGGGAAACTATGGCTACACCTTC.

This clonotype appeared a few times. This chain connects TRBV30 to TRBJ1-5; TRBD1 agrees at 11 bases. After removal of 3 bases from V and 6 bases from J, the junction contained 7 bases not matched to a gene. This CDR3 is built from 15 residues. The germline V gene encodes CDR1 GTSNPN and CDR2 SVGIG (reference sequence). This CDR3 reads CAWRGTGGMGQPQHF. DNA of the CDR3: TGTGCCTGGAGGGGGACAGGGGGTATGGGTCAGCCCCAGCATTTT.

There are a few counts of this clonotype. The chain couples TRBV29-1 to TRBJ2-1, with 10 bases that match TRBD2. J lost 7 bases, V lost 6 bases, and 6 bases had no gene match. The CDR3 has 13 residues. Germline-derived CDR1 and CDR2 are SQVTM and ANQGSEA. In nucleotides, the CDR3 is TGCAGCGTGGTAGCGGGAGGTGCTAATGAGCAGTTCTTC. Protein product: CSVVAGGANEQFF.

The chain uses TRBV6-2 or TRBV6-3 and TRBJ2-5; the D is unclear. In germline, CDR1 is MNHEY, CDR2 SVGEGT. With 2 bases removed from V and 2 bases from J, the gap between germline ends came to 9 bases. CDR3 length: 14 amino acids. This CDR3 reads CASSYDLRQETQYF. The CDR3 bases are TGTGCCAGCAGTTACGACTTGCGGCAAGAGACCCAGTACTTC.

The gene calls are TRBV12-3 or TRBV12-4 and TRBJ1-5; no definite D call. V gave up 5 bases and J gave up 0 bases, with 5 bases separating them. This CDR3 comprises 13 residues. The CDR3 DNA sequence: TGTGCCAGCAGTGGGGATAGCAATCAGCCCCAGCATTTT. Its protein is CASSGDSNQPQHF.

CDR3 sequence: CASSRDTVDEQYF. The CDR3 DNA reads TGTGCCAGTAGCAGGGACACGGTGGATGAGCAGTACTTC. This chain uses TRBV19 with TRBJ2-7, with D maybe TRBD1 (6 bases). Trimming took 6 bases from V and 7 from J, leaving 16 bases between them. The CDR3 loop spans 13 amino acids. Germline V gene sequence: CDR1 LNHDA, CDR2 SQIVND (reference sequence).

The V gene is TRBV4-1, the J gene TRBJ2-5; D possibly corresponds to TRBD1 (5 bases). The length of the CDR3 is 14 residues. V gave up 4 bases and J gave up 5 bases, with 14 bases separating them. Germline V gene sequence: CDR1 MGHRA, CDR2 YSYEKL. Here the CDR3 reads CASSLLTGLETQYF. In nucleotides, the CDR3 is TGCGCCAGCAGCCTCTTAACAGGCTTGGAGACCCAGTACTTC.

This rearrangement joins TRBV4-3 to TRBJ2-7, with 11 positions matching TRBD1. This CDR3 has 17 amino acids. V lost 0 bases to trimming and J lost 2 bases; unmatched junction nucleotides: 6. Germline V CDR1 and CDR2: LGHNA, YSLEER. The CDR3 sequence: CASSQEGGTGGTYEQYF. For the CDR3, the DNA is TGCGCCAGCAGCCAAGAGGGGGGGACAGGGGGTACCTACGAGCAGTACTTC.